These 3 T cell receptor beta chains originate from one sample sequenced in a study of cytomegalovirus exposure and HLA in healthy donors. This table comes from immunoSEQ multiplex PCR, and its TCRdb copy is limited to in-frame clones, with some not included. In the table there are tens of thousands of clones, 90% to 95% of which are singletons. The sequencing input was PBMCs. The source of these receptors is a woman aged 18-30 years in good health and CMV-seropositive.

The V call is TRBV27, the J call TRBJ2-3; 10 nucleotides line up with TRBD2. The germline V gene has CDR1 MNHEY and CDR2 SMNVEV (reference sequence). The CDR3 has 15 amino acids. V was pared by 3 bases and J by 5 bases, with 5 bases of the junction left unmatched. This chain's CDR3 is CASSLGAGGLDTQYF. CDR3 sequence (DNA): TGTGCCAGCAGTTTGGGAGCGGGGGGGTTAGATACGCAGTATTTT.

The chain links TRBV7-2 to TRBJ1-3, with D unresolved. Trimming took 3 bases from V and 1 from J, leaving 13 bases between them. The CDR3 sequence is 16 residues long. CDR1 and CDR2 from the germline V gene are SGHTA and FQGNSA. The CDR3, as DNA: TGTGCCAGCAGCTTTAACGGCGGTGGTTCTGGAAACACCATATATTTT. It is translated as CASSFNGGGSGNTIYF.

The chain combines TRBV6-1 with TRBJ2-5; D remains unclear. Deletions cut 3 bases from V and 5 bases from J, with 19 bases between. The V gene's germline CDR1 is MNHNS and CDR2 SASEGT. The CDR3 runs 16 residues. Here the CDR3 DNA reads TGTGCCAGCAGTGAGGTTGGGCGCCCGAGATTGGAGACCCAGTACTTC. The encoded protein is CASSEVGRPRLETQYF.